The rows below give T cell receptor beta chains drawn from one sample of a study of blood T cell repertoires in COVID-19. TCRdb's copy holds only in-frame clones and misses some; the assay was immunoSEQ multiplex PCR. The data show nearly 45,000 clones, approximately 80% seen once. Sequencing was performed on peripheral blood. Source of these receptors: a man between 65 and 85 years old with acute or convalescent COVID-19. Each CDR3 is given with its conserved first and last residue. D genes are given only for firm matches. Clone sizes are given selectively: once, few, many, or a class where the clone is expanded.

V gene	J gene	clone size	D gene	CDR3 DNA	CDR3 protein
TRBV5-1	TRBJ2-5	few	TRBD2	TGCGCCAGCAGCTTGAACCTAGCGGTACAAGAGACCCAGTACTTC	CASSLNLAVQETQYF
TRBV6-2/TRBV6-3	TRBJ1-5	.	.	TGTGCCAGCAGTTTTCAGGGTTTGAACAATCAGCCCCAGCATTTT	CASSFQGLNNQPQHF
TRBV5-6	TRBJ2-3	once	TRBD2	TGTGCCAGCAGCCGGGGGGGCCTAGGCACAGATACGCAGTATTTT	CASSRGGLGTDTQYF
TRBV25-1	TRBJ1-4	.	.	TGTGCCAGCAGCGATGGGGGGGCATGGGATGAAAAACTGTTTTTT	CASSDGGAWDEKLFF
TRBV6-5	TRBJ1-2	few	TRBD1	TGTGCCAGCGGGCCCCGGACAGGGGTGGATGGCTACACCTTC	CASGPRTGVDGYTF
TRBV21-1	TRBJ1-2	.	.	TGTGCCAGCAGCGGAGGGACAGGGGGCGCGGCGCGAGGAATCTTC	CASSGGTGGAARGIF
TRBV27	TRBJ1-1	.	.	TGTGCCAGCAGACTTAATTTGAACACTGAAGCTTTCTTT	CASRLNLNTEAFF
TRBV7-6	TRBJ2-1	.	.	TGTGCCAGCAGCTTGACAGGGGCGGGGGGGCGATACAATGAGCAGTTCTTC	CASSLTGAGGRYNEQFF
TRBV6-2/TRBV6-3	TRBJ1-4	.	.	TGTGCCAGCAGTTACTCGGGCGGGAAACTGTTTTTT	CASSYSGGKLFF
TRBV14	TRBJ1-4	.	.	TGTGCCAGCAGAAGACGGGACTCGGGAAATGAAAAACTGTTTTTT	CASRRRDSGNEKLFF
TRBV18	TRBJ1-5	.	.	TGTGCCAGCTCACCGGGGGGGGGTGGACAGCCCCAGCATTTT	CASSPGGGGQPQHF
TRBV6-6	TRBJ2-2	.	TRBD2	TGTGCCAGCAGTCTCGCGGGGGGATCCGGAAACACCGGGGAGCTGTTTTTT	CASSLAGGSGNTGELFF
TRBV6-5	TRBJ1-3	.	TRBD1	TGTGCCAGCCAGGGGGCTGCTGGAAACACCATATATTTT	CASQGAAGNTIYF
TRBV19	TRBJ1-1	.	.	TGTGCCAGTAGTATACGGGGGAGGAACACTGAAGCTTTCTTT	CASSIRGRNTEAFF
TRBV6-2/TRBV6-3	TRBJ1-6	.	.	TGTGCCAGCAGTGACAGTCGATTTTCACCCCTCCACTTT	CASSDSRFSPLHF
TRBV6-1	TRBJ1-5	.	.	TGTGCCAGCAGTGAATCAGGGAGGGATCAGCCCCAGCATTTT	CASSESGRDQPQHF
TRBV4-3	TRBJ1-1	.	TRBD1	TGCGCCAGCAGCCAAGACAGGGGGCGGGGGAACACTGAAGCTTTCTTT	CASSQDRGRGNTEAFF
TRBV3-1/TRBV3-2	TRBJ2-7	medium-sized	.	TGTGCCAGCAGCCAGGCCCGAGGACAAGTCGAGCAGTACTTC	CASSQARGQVEQYF
TRBV5-1	TRBJ2-1	.	.	TGCGCCAGCAGCTTGGGAGGGTGGGCCTACAATGAGCAGTTCTTC	CASSLGGWAYNEQFF
TRBV18	TRBJ1-2	.	.	TGTGCCAGCTCACCGTCGTCAGGGGATGGCTACACCTTC	CASSPSSGDGYTF
TRBV9	TRBJ1-4	.	TRBD1	TGTGCCAGCAGCGAGAACCAAGGGGGCACTAATGAAAAACTGTTTTTT	CASSENQGGTNEKLFF
TRBV4-3	TRBJ1-4	.	.	TGCGCCAGCAGCCAAGAAGGGACACTCCTGGCGTATAAGACTAATGAAAAACTGTTTTTT	CASSQEGTLLAYKTNEKLFF
TRBV6-5	TRBJ1-3	.	.	TGTGCCAGCAGTTACTCCCGGGGTTCTGGAAACACCATATATTTT	CASSYSRGSGNTIYF
TRBV5-6	TRBJ2-7	.	TRBD1	TGTGCCAGCAGCATTACGGGACAGTCCTACGAGCAGTACTTC	CASSITGQSYEQYF
TRBV7-3	TRBJ2-2	once	.	TGTGCCAGCACCCCCTCCAGGGGAGATTTCACCGGGGAGCTGTTTTTT	CASTPSRGDFTGELFF
TRBV10-3	TRBJ1-2	.	.	TGTGCCATCAGTGGGCAAAGGACAGCCAACTATGGCTACACCTTC	CAISGQRTANYGYTF
TRBV4-3	TRBJ2-1	.	.	TGCGCCAGCAGCCAAGATGGGGGGAACTCCTACAATGAGCAGTTCTTC	CASSQDGGNSYNEQFF
TRBV18	TRBJ2-1	.	.	TGTGCCAGCTCAAACGGGAATGAGCAGTTCTTC	CASSNGNEQFF
TRBV18	TRBJ1-1	.	TRBD1	TGTGCCAGCTCACCTGGACAGGGGGCAACTGAAGCTTTCTTT	CASSPGQGATEAFF
TRBV24-1	TRBJ2-2	.	.	TGTGCCACCAGTGATTTGACAGGCGGGGTCGGGGAGCTGTTTTTT	CATSDLTGGVGELFF
TRBV7-9	TRBJ1-1	.	.	TGTGCCAGCAGCCATACAGGGAGAATTGGTGAAGCTTTCTTT	CASSHTGRIGEAFF
TRBV4-2	TRBJ1-2	once	TRBD1	TGTGCCAGCAGCCAAGTAGGGGGGACAGGGGACTATGGCTACACCTTC	CASSQVGGTGDYGYTF
TRBV9	TRBJ1-5	.	TRBD1	TGTGCCAGCAGCGAGGGGACAGGGTATCAGCCCCAGCATTTT	CASSEGTGYQPQHF
TRBV7-3	TRBJ2-3	.	TRBD2	TGTGCCAGCAGCCTTAGCGGGGGGGCAGGCACAGATACGCAGTATTTT	CASSLSGGAGTDTQYF
TRBV12-3/TRBV12-4	TRBJ1-2	.	.	TGTGCCAGCAGCCGGGAAGGTGGGTACACCTTC	CASSREGGYTF
TRBV4-1	TRBJ2-2	once	TRBD2	TGCGCCAGCAGCCAAGATGGGGAGGGGTTGAACACCGGGGAGCTGTTTTTT	CASSQDGEGLNTGELFF
TRBV10-2	TRBJ1-2	.	.	TGCGCCAGCAGTGGGGGCAGGGTGGGCTATGGCTACACCTTC	CASSGGRVGYGYTF
TRBV7-9	TRBJ1-3	.	.	TGTGCCAGCAGCTTAGTCTATAGGACAACTGGAAACACCATATATTTT	CASSLVYRTTGNTIYF
TRBV27	TRBJ2-3	.	TRBD1	TGTGCCAGCAGTTTTACAGGGGGGTACACAGATACGCAGTATTTT	CASSFTGGYTDTQYF
TRBV15	TRBJ1-5	few	.	TGTGCCACCAGCAGAGATATCGTCAATCAGCCCCAGCATTTT	CATSRDIVNQPQHF
TRBV7-2	TRBJ1-2	.	TRBD1	TGTGCCAGCAGTTCCTCCGGGACAGGGCTGTCGTATGGCTACACCTTC	CASSSSGTGLSYGYTF
TRBV5-1	TRBJ1-5	.	.	TGCGCCAGCAGCTTGGGGGAGGGAAGTCAGCCCCAGCATTTT	CASSLGEGSQPQHF
TRBV7-2	TRBJ1-1	once	.	TGTGCCAGCAGCTTAGTCTTAATGAGACAGGACACTGAAGCTTTCTTT	CASSLVLMRQDTEAFF
TRBV7-6	TRBJ1-4	few	.	TGTGCCAGCAGCCAACTGTCGGACGGGGTTAGAGAAAAACTGTTTTTT	CASSQLSDGVREKLFF
TRBV7-9	TRBJ1-4	.	TRBD1	TGTGCCAGCAGCTTACACAGGGGAACTAATGAAAAACTGTTTTTT	CASSLHRGTNEKLFF